This TCR beta chain was sequenced during a study of blood T cells in healthy people across ages (dated by TCRdb to between 2014 and 2017). Background on the whole study: In model experiments, roughly one uniquely barcoded TCR beta cDNA molecule per two T cells was captured by template switching. The study measured age-related changes in TCR beta repertoire diversity using deep sequencing normalized with unique cDNA molecular identifiers. The donors were divided into four age groups: young (average around 15 years), middle-aged (approximately 39), aged (about 62) and long-lived (82). To avoid experimental bias, donors of different ages were distributed randomly across sequencing lanes. Two additional independent replicas of 1 million unique cDNA reads from the same blood draw were analyzed for two donors (one aged 18 to 30 and one aged 80 or older). On the study overall, not on this receptor specifically: The long-lived group showed more naive CD4+ T cells, fewer expanded clones and increased TCR diversity than the aged group, suggesting age selection. Total diversity estimates from one million sequenced T cells were considered lower bounds and underestimates. Observed TCR beta diversity per million T cells fell roughly linearly with age, and a significant reduction was already apparent by age about 43. A strong correlation was found between observed TCR beta diversity and the percentage of naive T cells measured by flow cytometry. Conclusive comparison of naive and antigen-experienced compartments was prevented by the profiling of bulk unsorted PBMCs. Because donor CMV infection status was unknown, age-related changes in expanded clonotypes were potentially confounded.

The library was made by 5' RACE. TCRdb records Illumina HiSeq 2500 as the sequencer. The second PCR ran for roughly 7 to 11 cycles and used a J-beta primer mix along with a sample-barcoded 5' primer. Each TCR beta cDNA molecule received a unique molecular identifier from a template-switch 5' adaptor carrying 12 random nucleotides. Each sample yielded at least 2.5 million CDR3-containing paired-end reads. First-strand cDNA synthesis was performed from all RNA using the Mint cDNA synthesis kit, with priming by a TRBC-specific oligonucleotide. Following uracil-DNA glycosylase treatment, a first 18-cycle PCR with universal primers M1SS and BC2_uni_R was performed on all cDNA. Turning to the authors' computational methods: For normalization, 1 million high-quality reads, each with a distinct molecular identifier, were randomly selected from each sample. Instead of being binned into consensus sequences, reads with shared molecular identifiers were discarded. MiTCR, set to a Q25 quality threshold and the strictest error-elimination algorithm, was used for CDR3 identification, clonotype clustering and error correction. A nonparametric unseen species model with Euler transformation was used to estimate lower-bound total TCR beta diversity. TCRdb applied fastp at Q25 and MiXCR to the public reads, then kept only in-frame beta chains. Each entry is one CDR3 protein sequence, shown with its most common DNA and genes. The V and J calls shown here were made by TCRdb, not taken from the authors' results. This sample is represented by about 570,000 distinct CDR3 sequences; 27% of them were singletons. Clones ranked in the top ten supply approximately 17% of the sample.

A distance of 21 bases separates the germline ends of V and J, which lose 8 bases and 5 bases respectively. From its cysteine to its phenylalanine, the CDR3 spans 15 amino acids. Of the read, only the CDR3 DNA is kept; its 45 bases are in frame from base 1. Based on the germline V gene (reference sequence), the CDR1 and CDR2 sequences are MNHNY and SVGAGI. The donors were some 36 Caucasian individuals from Russia, aged roughly 6 to 100 years, who were systemically healthy. Each donor gave about 9.2 milliliters of peripheral blood, drawn into EDTA-treated Vacutainer tubes. Ficoll-Paque density-gradient centrifugation was used to isolate PBMCs, with at least 7 million per sample. Trizol reagent was used to extract total RNA from PBMCs, with at least 6 micrograms per sample. For every donor, flow cytometry on a PBMC aliquot measured the percentage of naive CD45RAhigh/CD27high T cells. About this clonotype itself: No antigen is known for it. Base-call qualities are not available, and no considerably larger clone is one nucleotide away.

Sequencing was done on a sample of blood. Here the chain combines TRBV6-6 and TRBJ2-5; the D segment cannot be called with confidence. The source of this sequence is a woman aged 65 to 85 in good health. The nucleotide sequence reads as follows: TGTGCCAGCTCCCCCGGTCGGGCGATGGGGGAGACCCAGTACTTC. This translates into CASSPGRAMGETQYF.